The entry that follows covers one T cell receptor beta chain sequence. Its antigen is not known. This sample is part of a study of OX40 agonist ivuxolimab in advanced cancers. Whole-study context: Patients with hepatocellular carcinoma, melanoma, renal cell or head and neck cancer made up the dose-escalation patients. General study results and limits: Normalized expansion of T-cell clones was also low for some nonresponders. Averaging showed that CD8+ T cells had more expanded clones than CD4+ did.

Germline V gene sequence: CDR1 SEHNR, CDR2 FQNEAQ (reference sequence). The CDR3 length is 18 residues. V dropped 3 bases and J dropped 0 bases, with 20 bases sitting between them. The assay was immunoSEQ multiplex PCR, and TCRdb's table has in-frame clones only and misses some. Of 30,000 to 35,000 clones in the sample, 82% were seen once. The material sequenced was CD4+ or CD8+ T cells sorted from blood, taken in a trial of the OX40 agonist ivuxolimab. The clonotype originates from an adult with an advanced solid tumor such as melanoma, head and neck, liver or kidney cancer. The genes are TRBV7-9 and TRBJ1-1; D not certain. This CDR3 reads CASSFDPGFRVLNTEAFF. The DNA for the CDR3 is TGTGCCAGCAGCTTTGATCCGGGATTTCGAGTCTTGAACACTGAAGCTTTCTTT.